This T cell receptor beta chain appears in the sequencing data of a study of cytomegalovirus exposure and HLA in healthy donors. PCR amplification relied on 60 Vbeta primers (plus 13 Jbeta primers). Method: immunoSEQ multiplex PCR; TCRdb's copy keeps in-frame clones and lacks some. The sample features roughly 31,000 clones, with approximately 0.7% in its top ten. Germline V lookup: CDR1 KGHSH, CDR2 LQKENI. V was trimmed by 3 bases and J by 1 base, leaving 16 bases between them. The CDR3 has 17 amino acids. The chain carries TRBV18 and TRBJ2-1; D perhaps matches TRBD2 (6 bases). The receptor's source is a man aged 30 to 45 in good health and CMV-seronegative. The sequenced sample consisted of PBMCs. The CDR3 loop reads CASSPLGGSPSYNEQFF. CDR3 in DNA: TGTGCCAGCTCACCTTTGGGGGGAAGTCCTTCCTACAATGAGCAGTTCTTC.